Below, 25 T cell receptor beta chains from the same sample are listed, as sequenced in a study of T-cell reconstitution after alpha-beta-depleted transplantation in children. The library targeted TCRbeta and was prepared with unique molecular identifiers. TCRdb recomputed calls from the PCR reads with MiXCR, one row per CDR3 protein. The sample has over 150,000 distinct CDR3 sequences, 11% seen once. Sequenced material: PBMCs, taken before TCRalphabeta/CD19-depleted stem cell transplant. Receptors were obtained from a boy between 2 and 10 years old with acute myeloid leukemia, due to receive a stem cell transplant.

This clonotype came up many times. The chain uses TRBV12-3 or TRBV12-4 and TRBJ2-6; TRBD1 might be the D (6 bases). Between the trimmed V and J ends, which lost 3 bases and 0 bases, there was a span of 6 bases. The CDR3 has 15 amino acids. The CDR3 DNA follows: TGTGCCAGCAGTTTCAGGGGCTCTGGGGCCAACGTCCTGACTTTC. The encoded protein is CASSFRGSGANVLTF.

This clonotype was seen many times. The chain couples TRBV5-8 to TRBJ2-3; 7 positions match TRBD2. V dropped 5 bases and J dropped 3; count of bases not matched to a gene: 9. The CDR3 totals 15 residues. Germline lookup yields CDR1 SGHTS and CDR2 YDEGEE. As DNA, the CDR3 is TGTGCCAGCAGACCCTTGGGGCGGGGGACAGATACGCAGTATTTT. It is translated as CASRPLGRGTDTQYF.

This clonotype was seen ten or more times. The gene calls are TRBV2 and TRBJ2-1; 14 bases agree with TRBD2. The CDR3 runs 15 residues. V shed 3 bases and J 6 bases; nucleotides not matched to a gene: 1. Germline V gene data show CDR1 as SNHLY and CDR2 as FYNNEI. Written as DNA, the CDR3 is TGTGCCAGCAGTGAGACTAGCGGGAGGGCCAATGAGCAGTTCTTC. As protein: CASSETSGRANEQFF.

The chain employs TRBV24-1 and TRBJ2-2; the D is unclear. Trimming removed 5 bases from V and 1 base from J, with 7 bases in between. Germline V gives CDR1 KGHDR, CDR2 SFDVKD. There are 14 residues in the CDR3. The CDR3, as DNA: TGTGCCACCAGTGCCGGGCGGAACACCGGGGAGCTGTTTTTT. It yields the protein CATSAGRNTGELFF.

This clonotype was seen at least ten times. The chain carries TRBV6-5 and TRBJ1-5; D ambiguous. Trimming stripped 0 bases from V and 6 bases from J, with 9 bases between. This CDR3 is 14 amino acids long. Per the germline V gene, CDR1 is MNHEY and CDR2 is SVGAGI. CDR3 in amino acids: CASSYSSQAQPQHF. The CDR3 DNA reads as TGTGCCAGCAGTTACTCGTCGCAGGCTCAGCCCCAGCATTTT.

Comments on this clonotype: This may stem from a read error, because a much larger clone lies one nucleotide away. The V call is TRBV5-1, the J call TRBJ1-2, with TRBD1 identical over 7 bases. The CDR3 extends over 13 amino acids. Germline loops: CDR1 SGHRS, CDR2 YFSETQ. The DNA for the CDR3 is TGCCCCAGCAGCTTGGGAGACAGGGCGGGCTACACCTTC. Its protein product is CPSSLGDRAGYTF.

This clonotype has at least ten counts. The chain employs TRBV7-9 and TRBJ2-1, with TRBD2 identical over 9 bases. The CDR3 spans 16 residues. Germline assignment: CDR1 SEHNR and CDR2 FQNEAQ (reference sequence). Trimming took 4 bases from V and 6 from J; bases not matched to a gene: 10. CDR3 sequence reads: CASSSYLGLAGNEQFF. DNA of the CDR3: TGTGCCAGCAGCTCTTACTTGGGACTAGCCGGCAATGAGCAGTTCTTC.

This clonotype has a count of ten or more. The rearrangement links TRBV11-2 to TRBJ2-6; D is unresolved. There are 17 residues in the CDR3. Germline V gene data show CDR1 as SGHAT and CDR2 as FQNNGV. V was pared by 2 bases and J by 0 bases, with 11 bases between. The CDR3 spells CASSLRFKSSGANVLTF. CDR3 sequence (DNA): TGTGCCAGCAGCTTACGATTTAAGAGCTCTGGGGCCAACGTCCTGACTTTC. The whole variable domain, filled in from reference TRBV11-2 and TRBJ2-6, reads EAGVAQSPRYKIIEKRQSVAFWCNPISGHATLYWYQQILGQGPKLLIQFQNNGVVDDSQLPKDRFSAERLKGVDSTLKIQPAKLEDSAVYLCASSLRFKSSGANVLTFGAGSRLTVL.

This clonotype was seen repeatedly, ten times or more. CDR3 sequence: CASSEIGAGVTDTQYF. As DNA, the CDR3 is TGTGCCAGCAGTGAAATTGGAGCGGGGGTTACAGATACGCAGTATTTT. J is TRBJ2-3 and V is TRBV2; 8 nucleotides align to TRBD2. The length of the CDR3 is 16 residues. Trimming at V came to 2 bases and at J to 3 bases, leaving 7 bases not matched to a gene. Germline CDR1 SNHLY, CDR2 FYNNEI.

There are many counts of this clonotype. This chain uses TRBV27 with TRBJ2-3; 9 bases map to TRBD2. Per the germline V gene, CDR1 is MNHEY and CDR2 is SMNVEV (reference sequence). The CDR3 consists of 16 residues. With 3 bases clipped from V and 2 bases from J, the junction kept 6 bases outside the gene matches. The CDR3 DNA reads as TGTGCCAGCAGTTTTAGCGGGAGATACTACACAGATACGCAGTATTTT. Its protein product is CASSFSGRYYTDTQYF.

This clonotype came up many times. The rearrangement uses TRBV10-2 and TRBJ2-5, with D unresolved. CDR1 and CDR2 (germline): WSHSY, SAAADI. The CDR3 has 12 amino acids. The ends were cut back, 6 bases at V and 2 bases at J, with 7 bases in the middle. The CDR3 nucleotides read TGCGCCAGCAGCGCGGTTCAAGAGACCCAGTACTTC. Translated: CASSAVQETQYF.

This clonotype was detected many times. The rearrangement uses TRBV6-5 and TRBJ1-2; 9 bases fit TRBD1. This CDR3 spans 16 amino acids. Germline V gives CDR1 MNHEY, CDR2 SVGAGI. V trimming: 1 base; J trimming: 5 bases; junction bases outside the gene matches: 8. Here the CDR3 reads CASSYLKRDRVYGYTF. The CDR3 nucleotides are TGTGCCAGCAGTTACTTGAAACGGGACAGGGTTTATGGCTACACCTTC.

The rearrangement joins TRBV3-1 to TRBJ2-1; 8 bases line up with TRBD2. Trimming at V came to 10 bases and at J to 5 bases, leaving 13 bases not matched to a gene. Germline V gene sequence: CDR1 LGHDT, CDR2 YNNKEL (reference sequence). The CDR3 totals 15 residues. The CDR3 DNA follows: TGTGCCACCACCTCCGGGAGGGCGCCGGACAATGAGCAGTTCTTC. Residues: CATTSGRAPDNEQFF.

There are many counts of this clonotype. The chain carries TRBV27 and TRBJ1-5, with TRBD1 matching over 11 bases. Trimming cost V 6 bases and J 4 bases; bases outside gene matches: 11. This CDR3 comprises 17 residues. Per germline, CDR1 MNHEY and CDR2 SMNVEV (reference sequence). The CDR3 is CASRPGTGGFSNQPQHF. Here the CDR3 DNA reads TGTGCCAGCAGGCCAGGGACAGGGGGTTTCAGTAATCAGCCCCAGCATTTT.

There are many counts of this clonotype. The rearrangement links TRBV5-1 to TRBJ2-1; D call uncertain. Germline CDR1 is SGHRS and CDR2 is YFSETQ. Trimming cost V 4 bases and J 5 bases, with 16 bases left between them. This CDR3 is 15 amino acids long. CDR3 amino acids: CASSPGGNRNNEQFF. As DNA, the CDR3 is TGCGCCAGCAGCCCCGGTGGTAATAGAAACAATGAGCAGTTCTTC.

The table lists this clonotype with many counts. The chain carries TRBV6-1 and TRBJ1-1; no clear D gene. This CDR3 has 14 amino acids. Trimming shortened V by 7 bases and J by 4 bases, and 16 bases separated the two germline ends. The V gene's germline CDR1 is MNHNS and CDR2 SASEGT. For the CDR3, the DNA is TGTGCCAGCACCAATGTCTTGGGTGGCACTGAAGCTTTCTTT. It encodes CASTNVLGGTEAFF.

Many counts were recorded for this clonotype. The gene calls are TRBV20-1 and TRBJ2-2; D uncertain. The CDR3 consists of 15 residues. Trimming removed 0 bases at V and 3 bases at J, with 11 bases between. CDR1 and CDR2 from the germline V gene are DFQATT and SNEGSKA (reference sequence). CDR3 loop: CSARDELVDTGELFF. The DNA of the CDR3 is TGCAGTGCTAGAGATGAGTTAGTTGACACCGGGGAGCTGTTTTTT.

This clonotype was seen ten or more times. The gene calls are TRBV30 and TRBJ2-1; a possible D gene is TRBD1 (6 bases). V was shortened by 4 bases and J by 6 bases, with 13 bases between the two germline ends. The CDR3 totals 13 residues. Germline V gives CDR1 GTSNPN, CDR2 SVGIG (reference sequence). The CDR3 protein is CAWMRDRFNEQFF. The CDR3 DNA is TGTGCCTGGATGCGTGACAGGTTCAATGAGCAGTTCTTC. The variable domain in full, completed from reference TRBV30 and TRBJ2-1, reads SQTIHQWPATLVQPVGSPLSLECTVEGTSNPNLYWYRQAAGRGLQLLFYSVGIGQISSEVPQNLSASRPQDRQFILSSKKLLLSDSGFYLCAWMRDRFNEQFFGPGTRLTVL.

This clonotype has ten or more counts. The rearrangement uses TRBV2 and TRBJ2-1, with 8 positions matching TRBD2. The CDR3 consists of 13 residues. V trimming: 4 bases; J trimming: 10 bases; junction bases outside the gene matches: 6. Germline loops: CDR1 SNHLY, CDR2 FYNNEI. Written as DNA, the CDR3 is TGTGCCAGCAGTGCCGGCGGGGGGACCGAGCAGTTCTTC. As protein: CASSAGGGTEQFF. The whole variable domain, remainder taken from reference TRBV2 and TRBJ2-1, is EPEVTQTPSHQVTQMGQEVILRCVPISNHLYFYWYRQILGQKVEFLVSFYNNEISEKSEIFDDQFSVERPDGSNFTLKIRSTKLEDSAMYFCASSAGGGTEQFFGPGTRLTVL.

This clonotype was seen ten or more times. This chain uses TRBV20-1 with TRBJ2-5, with TRBD2 matching 13 bases. V lost 5 bases, J lost 9 bases, and 9 bases stayed unmatched. Germline CDR1 and CDR2: DFQATT and SNEGSKA (reference sequence). The CDR3 is made up of 14 amino acids. The DNA for the CDR3 is TGCAGTGCTTCCCGGACTAGCGGGAGTGGGTCCCAGTACTTC. It encodes CSASRTSGSGSQYF.

Comment on this clonotype: A much larger clone differs from this one at a single base, so this may be a read error. The rearrangement links TRBV12-3 or TRBV12-4 to TRBJ1-1; D is uncertain. The CDR3 consists of 14 residues. V lost 5 bases and J lost 5, with 15 bases in between. CDR3 sequence: CASSDDPLRTEAFF. CDR3 DNA sequence: TGTGCCAGCAGTGACGACCCCCTGAGGACTGAAGCTTTCTTT.

In this sample, this clonotype turned up many times. This CDR3 reads CASSPRLGDTQYF. The CDR3 DNA follows: TGTGCCAGCAGCCCCCGGCTGGGTGATACGCAGTATTTT. This chain uses TRBV9 with TRBJ2-3; D is ambiguous. This CDR3 has 13 residues. The germline V gene encodes CDR1 SGDLS and CDR2 YYNGEE. Deletions cut 4 bases from V and 6 bases from J, with 12 bases between.

This clonotype was counted many times. The rearrangement links TRBV28 to TRBJ2-4, with a weak D call TRBD1 (6 bases). Trimming stripped 3 bases from V and 2 bases from J, with 11 bases between. CDR1 is MDHEN, CDR2 SYDVKM, per germline. This CDR3 has 15 residues. CDR3 DNA sequence: TGTGCCAGCAGTTTGAGGCAGGGGACCAAAAACATTCAGTACTTC. Translated, it gives CASSLRQGTKNIQYF.

The rearrangement uses TRBV12-3 or TRBV12-4 and TRBJ1-2, with TRBD1 matching over 9 bases. CDR3 length equals 15 residues. J was trimmed by 4 bases and V by 6 bases; bases with no gene match: 9. The chain's CDR3 is CASREQGARAYGYTF. The DNA of the CDR3 is TGTGCCAGCAGAGAACAGGGGGCGCGGGCCTATGGCTACACCTTC.

This clonotype was picked up many times. The CDR3 nucleotides are TGTGCCAGCAGCTTACTAGGGGTTCTCTCCTACAATGAGCAGTTCTTC. This translates into CASSLLGVLSYNEQFF. The J gene is TRBJ2-1, the V gene TRBV7-8; the D gene is possibly TRBD1 (5 bases). The CDR3 covers 16 residues. From germline, CDR1 is SGHVS and CDR2 FQNEAQ. V lost 2 bases and J 0 bases, leaving 11 bases between the germline ends.